This T cell receptor beta chain was observed in a study of T cells after yellow fever vaccination (dated by TCRdb to between 2018 and 2021). For context, the study as a whole: The SMART-Seq v4 Ultra Low Input RNA kit was used to prepare libraries from fractions with low cell numbers. To follow T-cell clones before and after primary and booster YFV17D yellow fever vaccination, bulk TCR alpha and beta repertoires were sequenced over time. Two healthy male donors, one aged 18 to 30 and one aged 30 to 39 years, were included in the cohort. Blood was collected at multiple timepoints before and after primary and secondary immunization, and bulk PBMC replicates and cell subsets were isolated.

TCR cDNA was synthesized by 5'RACE template switching, which introduced a universal primer site and unique molecular identifiers. Priming for cDNA synthesis came from both the TCR alpha and TCR beta constant segments. Libraries were amplified in two PCR steps, with sample barcodes and sequencing adapters added in the second step. Libraries were sequenced on Illumina HiSeq 2500 (2x100 bp) or NovaSeq (2x150 bp). Concerning the study's data processing: MIGEC handled demultiplexing of reads and collapsing into UMI consensus sequences, while MiXCR performed V(D)J alignment. Using edgeR on replicate PBMC samples, clonotypes were called vaccine-responding if FDR was below 0.01 and the log2 fold change was above 5 up to day 15. Each bulk clonotype was labeled CD4 or CD8 based on which sequenced repertoire, CD4 or CD8, contained the clonotype at higher abundance. TCRdb redid the processing of the public reads, applying fastp at Q25 and MiXCR, and retained in-frame beta chains. Duplicate CDR3 protein sequences are folded into a single record with the most common DNA and genes. TCRdb's processing, not the authors' own work, is the source of the V and J calls. The sample records hundreds of thousands of distinct CDR3 sequences, approximately 13% of which are singletons. The ten top clones hold around 15% of the sample.

CDR1 and CDR2, looked up from the germline V gene (reference sequence), are LGHDT and YNNKEL. The germline V end is reduced by 3 bases and the J end by 4 bases; junction bases left unmatched: 4. From the cysteine through the phenylalanine, the CDR3 covers 15 amino acids. Only CDR3 DNA is held: 45 bases, read in frame from base 1. The sample's treatment or condition label is to be understood as: live attenuated yellow fever vaccine strain. Two biological replicates of bulk PBMCs were collected at each blood-draw timepoint. PBMCs were isolated from peripheral blood using a standard Ficoll-Paque protocol. TriZol was used to extract RNA from bulk PBMCs, from CD4 and CD8 fractions, and from dextramer-positive and dextramer-negative fractions. The paper as a whole reports these results and caveats: A small share of clonotypes occurred in both CD4 and CD8 compartments, likely arising from convergent recombination. Most clones expanded after primary vaccination (approximately 96% of CD4 and 88% of CD8) were re-detected after the booster, suggesting that broad memory maintenance occurred. FACS-sorted repertoires could contain abundant contaminating clonotypes from the bulk population, so computational filtering was required. Because only a couple of donors were included in the study, the extent to which the findings can be generalized is limited. Compared with the primary T-cell response, the secondary T-cell response was weaker but faster, peaking on day 5 rather than day 15.

This clonotype has a handful of counts. Its cognate antigen has yet to be identified. Base qualities are missing; no much larger clone stands one base away. The sequence links TRBV3-1 to TRBJ2-5, and TRBD2 aligns with 11 junction nucleotides. This receptor was identified in a man aged 30 to 45 who received the YFV17D yellow fever vaccine. The source was PBMCs, collected on the day of the yellow fever booster vaccination. The DNA sequence is given as TGTGCCAGCAGCCAGGGACTAGCGGATCGAGAGACCCAGTACTTC. This gives the protein CASSQGLADRETQYF.